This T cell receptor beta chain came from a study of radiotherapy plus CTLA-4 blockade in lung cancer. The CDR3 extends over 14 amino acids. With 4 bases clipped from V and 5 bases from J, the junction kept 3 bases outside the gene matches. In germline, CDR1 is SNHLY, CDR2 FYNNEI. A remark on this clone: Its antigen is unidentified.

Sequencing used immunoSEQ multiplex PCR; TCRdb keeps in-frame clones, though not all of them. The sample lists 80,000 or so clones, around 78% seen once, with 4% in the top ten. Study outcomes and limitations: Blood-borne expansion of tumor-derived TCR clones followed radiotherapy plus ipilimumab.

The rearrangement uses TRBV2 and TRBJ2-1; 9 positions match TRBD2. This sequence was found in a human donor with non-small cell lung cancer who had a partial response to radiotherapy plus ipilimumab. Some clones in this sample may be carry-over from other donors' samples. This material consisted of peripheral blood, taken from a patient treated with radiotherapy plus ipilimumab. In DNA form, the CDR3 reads TGTGCCAGCAGTGGACTAGCGGAAAACAATGAGCAGTTCTTC. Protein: CASSGLAENNEQFF.